These T cell receptor beta chains were read from a single sample in a study of OX40 agonist ivuxolimab in advanced cancers. Sequencing was performed with immunoSEQ multiplex PCR; in TCRdb, only in-frame clones are kept and a portion is missing. The repertoire consists of some 73,000 clones, with 86% occurring once and the leading ten covering about 8%. The sequencing used CD4+ or CD8+ T cells sorted from blood, collected in a trial of the OX40 agonist ivuxolimab. The receptor source for this set is an adult with an advanced solid tumor such as melanoma, head and neck, liver or kidney cancer. Each CDR3 is given with its conserved first and last residue. D genes are given only for firm matches. Expanded clones are given a class, and other clones once, few, many or no size at all.

J gene: TRBJ2-1; clone size: -; V gene: TRBV19; D gene: -; CDR3 DNA: TGTGCTTGCGGGCGCAATGAGCAGTTCTTC; CDR3 protein: CACGRNEQFF
J gene: TRBJ2-2; clone size: -; V gene: TRBV19; D gene: TRBD2; CDR3 DNA: TGTGCCAGTAGTGCCCGGACTAGCGGGAACACCGGGGAGCTGTTTTTT; CDR3 protein: CASSARTSGNTGELFF
J gene: TRBJ1-1; clone size: -; V gene: TRBV5-5; D gene: -; CDR3 DNA: TGTGCCAGCACCTCCACAGTGATGAACACTGAAGCTTTCTTT; CDR3 protein: CASTSTVMNTEAFF
J gene: TRBJ1-1; clone size: -; V gene: TRBV7-9; D gene: -; CDR3 DNA: TGTGCCAGCAGCTTAGAGACAGACGGAGAGGCTTTCTTT; CDR3 protein: CASSLETDGEAFF
J gene: TRBJ2-2; clone size: once; V gene: TRBV4-3; D gene: -; CDR3 DNA: TGCGCCAGTCGGGGACTCCCAAACACCGGGGAGCTGTTTTTT; CDR3 protein: CASRGLPNTGELFF
J gene: TRBJ1-2; clone size: -; V gene: TRBV20-1; D gene: TRBD1; CDR3 DNA: TGCAGTGCTAGGCGACAGGGTGGCTACACCTTC; CDR3 protein: CSARRQGGYTF
J gene: TRBJ2-4; clone size: -; V gene: TRBV2; D gene: -; CDR3 DNA: TGTGCCAGCAGGCTCACAGAATCCAAAAACATTCAGTACTTC; CDR3 protein: CASRLTESKNIQYF
J gene: TRBJ1-2; clone size: -; V gene: TRBV9; D gene: -; CDR3 DNA: TGTGCCAGCAGCGTGCCCGGAGGATATGGCTACACCTTC; CDR3 protein: CASSVPGGYGYTF
J gene: TRBJ2-7; clone size: -; V gene: TRBV6-1; D gene: TRBD1; CDR3 DNA: TGTGCCAGCAGTATCCGGACAGGGGGCTACGAGCAGTACTTC; CDR3 protein: CASSIRTGGYEQYF
J gene: TRBJ1-2; clone size: -; V gene: TRBV7-3; D gene: -; CDR3 DNA: TGTGCCAGCAGCTTGGATTCCTACTATGGCTACACCTTC; CDR3 protein: CASSLDSYYGYTF
J gene: TRBJ2-1; clone size: -; V gene: TRBV30; D gene: -; CDR3 DNA: TGTGCCTGGAGTAGTGATTCCTACAATGAGCAGTTCTTC; CDR3 protein: CAWSSDSYNEQFF
J gene: TRBJ1-3; clone size: -; V gene: TRBV7-8; D gene: -; CDR3 DNA: TGTGCCAGCAGCTTAGGGGGGGGGCTTAAGGCTGGAAACACCATATATTTT; CDR3 protein: CASSLGGGLKAGNTIYF
J gene: TRBJ2-7; clone size: -; V gene: TRBV6-1; D gene: -; CDR3 DNA: TGTGCCAGCAGTCTCTACGACGAGCAGTACTTC; CDR3 protein: CASSLYDEQYF
J gene: TRBJ1-4; clone size: -; V gene: TRBV5-6; D gene: -; CDR3 DNA: TGTGCCAGCCAGGGTCGGACTAATGAAAAACTGTTTTTT; CDR3 protein: CASQGRTNEKLFF
J gene: TRBJ1-6; clone size: -; V gene: TRBV20-1; D gene: -; CDR3 DNA: TGCAGTGCTAGTTATGCAGCGATACTCCACTTT; CDR3 protein: CSASYAAILHF
J gene: TRBJ2-3; clone size: once; V gene: TRBV9; D gene: -; CDR3 DNA: TGTGCCAGCAACGAACAGGGACGCACAGATACGCAGTATTTT; CDR3 protein: CASNEQGRTDTQYF
J gene: TRBJ1-5; clone size: -; V gene: TRBV11-2; D gene: -; CDR3 DNA: TGTGCCAGCAGCTTAATGGATGGCCAGCCCCAGCATTTT; CDR3 protein: CASSLMDGQPQHF
J gene: TRBJ1-6; clone size: -; V gene: TRBV27; D gene: -; CDR3 DNA: TGTGCCAGCAGTTTTACCACACCAAATTCACCCCTCCACTTT; CDR3 protein: CASSFTTPNSPLHF